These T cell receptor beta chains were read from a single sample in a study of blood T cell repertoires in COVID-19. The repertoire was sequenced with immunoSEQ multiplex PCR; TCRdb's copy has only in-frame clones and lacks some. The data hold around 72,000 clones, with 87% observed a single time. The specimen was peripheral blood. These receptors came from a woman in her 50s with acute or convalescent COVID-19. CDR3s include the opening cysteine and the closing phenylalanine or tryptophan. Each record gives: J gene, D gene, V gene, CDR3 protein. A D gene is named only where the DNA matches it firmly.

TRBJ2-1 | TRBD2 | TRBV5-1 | CASSAIAGGPGEQFF
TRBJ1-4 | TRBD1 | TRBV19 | CASASDRINEKLFF
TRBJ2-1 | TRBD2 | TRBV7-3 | CASRPTSGGRNEQFF
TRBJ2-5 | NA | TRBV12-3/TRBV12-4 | CASSLAGGETQYF
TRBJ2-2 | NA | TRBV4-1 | CASSQGGGTNTGELFF
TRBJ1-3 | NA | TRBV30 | CAWSRAGNTIYF
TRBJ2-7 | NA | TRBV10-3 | CAISELEGAGEQYF
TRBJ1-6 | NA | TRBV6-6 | CASTRSGSPLHF
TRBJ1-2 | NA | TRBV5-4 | CASSLLGAVESGYTF
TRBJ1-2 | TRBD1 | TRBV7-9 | CASQAGGSNYGYTF
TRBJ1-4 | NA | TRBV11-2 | CASSPTDRYEKLFF
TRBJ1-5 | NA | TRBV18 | CASSPPFREPNQPQHF
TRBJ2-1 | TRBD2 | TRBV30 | CAWTSGGRRDEQFF
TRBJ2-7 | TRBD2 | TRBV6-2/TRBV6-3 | CASSYETSGSWSYEQYF
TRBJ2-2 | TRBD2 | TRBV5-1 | CASSGTSGGPNTGELFF
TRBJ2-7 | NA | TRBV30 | CASQALSNLEQYF
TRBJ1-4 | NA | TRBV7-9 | CASSLASVRREKLFF
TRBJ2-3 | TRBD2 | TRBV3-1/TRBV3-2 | CASSQPSGGATDTQYF
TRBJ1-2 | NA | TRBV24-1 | CATSDGSGVGGYTF
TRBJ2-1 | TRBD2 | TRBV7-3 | CASSLTVTSGAGNEQFF